In this sample, the clone carrying this T cell receptor (beta chain) turned up once. Original analysis: It was from reference gene primer amplification that nucleated cell counts were estimated. Here immunoSEQ multiplex PCR was the method, and the copy in TCRdb shows in-frame clones only, minus some. The V and J calls and clone size are taken from that table; D and trimming were inferred from the DNA. This sample has about 130,000 clones, with around 79% found just once. This specimen comes from a study of blood T cell repertoires in COVID-19. As for the study in general: From the United States, Italy and Spain came samples of acute and convalescent COVID-19. Sources were T cells, B-cell-depleted T cells, or PBMCs; the material itself was cDNA or gDNA.

Germline CDR1 and CDR2: SNHLY and FYNNEI. There are 16 residues in the CDR3. The germline V and J ends were trimmed by 3 bases and 3 bases, with 14 bases remaining between them. What was sequenced was peripheral blood. V usage is TRBV2 and J usage is TRBJ1-4; weak D call: TRBD1 (5 bases). This sequence was found in a woman in her seventies with COVID-19, enrolled during active disease. CDR3 coding DNA: TGTGCCAGCAGTGAGCCAAAAGGGGCTTCTAATGAAAAACTGTTTTTT. Translated, it gives CASSEPKGASNEKLFF.